Listed below are T cell receptor beta chains from one sample, sequenced in a study of human T cells and chemical hapten exposure. TCRdb fed the RACE reads into MiXCR, producing one record per CDR3 protein. The sample has about 120,000 distinct CDR3 sequences, 9% to 13% seen once. Source: whole blood, taken in connection with sensitization to the hapten diphenylcyclopropenone (DPC). Receptor source: a woman in her 50s with alopecia areata. Some clones in this sample may be carry-over from other donors' samples. CDR3s include the opening cysteine and the closing phenylalanine or tryptophan. A D gene is named only where the DNA matches it firmly. Rows may omit the clone size; those that give it use once, few, many or a size class.

d_call,j_call,cdr3_length,v_call,clone_size,cdr3_nt,cdr3_aa
TRBD2,TRBJ2-1,16,TRBV5-6,many,TGTGCCAGCAGCTTGGAACGGGGGGGCGACTACAATGAGCAGTTCTTC,CASSLERGGDYNEQFF
TRBD2,TRBJ2-3,17,TRBV29-1,.,TGCAGCGCAGGAGGCCTAGCGGGAGGTCCCCCCCCAGATACGCAGTATTTT,CSAGGLAGGPPPDTQYF
TRBD1,TRBJ2-7,11,TRBV20-1,few,TGCAGTGTTGGACAGGGCAACGAGCAGTACTTC,CSVGQGNEQYF
.,TRBJ2-7,14,TRBV6-5,many,TGTGCCAGCAGGACTGGACCGCTGTCATACGAGCAGTACTTC,CASRTGPLSYEQYF
.,TRBJ2-1,11,TRBV3-1,many,TGTGCCAGCAGGGACTACGGGTTCCTGTTCTTC,CASRDYGFLFF
.,TRBJ2-7,14,TRBV12-3/TRBV12-4,few,TGTGCCAGCAGCCTCCGCTCGGCCACTGGGGAGCAGTACTTC,CASSLRSATGEQYF
.,TRBJ2-7,13,TRBV7-9,.,TGTGCCAGCAGTCGGGACAACCTCTACGAGCAGTACTTC,CASSRDNLYEQYF
.,TRBJ2-3,13,TRBV3-1,few,TGTGCCAGCGTTCCCAAGTTAAGACAGAAGCAGTATTTT,CASVPKLRQKQYF
TRBD1,TRBJ1-2,15,TRBV3-1,few,TGTGCCAGCAGCCAAGGTCCAGGACAGGCGGGAGGCTACACCTTC,CASSQGPGQAGGYTF
.,TRBJ1-2,13,TRBV3-1,few,TGTGCCAGCAGCCGGACAAGAGGGGATGGCTACACCTTC,CASSRTRGDGYTF
.,TRBJ2-2,15,TRBV12-3/TRBV12-4,few,TGTGCCAGCAGTTCCTCCGGGAAAAACACCGGGGAGCTGTTTTTT,CASSSSGKNTGELFF
.,TRBJ2-2,15,TRBV10-2,many,TGCGCCAGCAGTCGGGGTGGAGGGGGCACCGGGGAGCTGTTTTTT,CASSRGGGGTGELFF
.,TRBJ1-1,12,TRBV21-1,many,TGTGCCAGCACCCCTAAATGTGGTGAAGCTTTCTTT,CASTPKCGEAFF
.,TRBJ1-2,15,TRBV4-1,.,TGCGCCAGCAGCCAGTTCCGGGCTGGGCCTTATGGCTACACCTTC,CASSQFRAGPYGYTF
.,TRBJ1-5,14,TRBV12-3/TRBV12-4,.,TGTGCCAGCAGTTTAGCCCTTCGAAATCAGCCCCAGCATTTT,CASSLALRNQPQHF
TRBD1,TRBJ1-5,14,TRBV6-2/TRBV6-3,many,TGTGCCAGCAGCTTCCAACAGGGGAATCAGCCCCAGCATTTT,CASSFQQGNQPQHF
.,TRBJ1-1,14,TRBV12-3/TRBV12-4,few,TGTGCCAGCAGTTGGGACCAGGGAATCACTGAAGCTTTCTTT,CASSWDQGITEAFF
.,TRBJ2-3,14,TRBV5-1,many,TGCGCCAGCAGCATTGGACTCGGTTTGGATACGCAGTATTTT,CASSIGLGLDTQYF
.,TRBJ2-5,12,TRBV7-9,many,TGTGCCAGCAGACGCGAGTCGGGGACGGCGTACTTC,CASRRESGTAYF
.,TRBJ2-7,13,TRBV5-4,few,TGTGCCAGCAGCCCCGGGACGGTCTACGAGCAGTACTTC,CASSPGTVYEQYF
.,TRBJ1-1,13,TRBV12-3/TRBV12-4,.,TGTGCCAGCACCGGACAGTGGAACACTGAAGCTTTCTTT,CASTGQWNTEAFF
.,TRBJ1-5,14,TRBV6-5,few,TGTGCCAGCAGTTCGGGCACAGGCAATCAGCCCCAGCATTTT,CASSSGTGNQPQHF
.,TRBJ1-6,15,TRBV7-9,few,TGTGCCAGCAGCTTAGAAGTGACGGCTAATTCACCCCTCCACTTT,CASSLEVTANSPLHF
TRBD2,TRBJ2-3,16,TRBV7-8,many,TGTGCCAGCAGCCTAGACCTAGCGGGGGAAACAGATACGCAGTATTTT,CASSLDLAGETDTQYF
TRBD2,TRBJ2-3,17,TRBV12-3/TRBV12-4,few,TGTGCCAGCAGCTCCCATAGCGGGAGCATGAACACAGATACGCAGTATTTT,CASSSHSGSMNTDTQYF
TRBD1,TRBJ1-1,14,TRBV5-1,many,TGCGCCAGCACCGGGACAGGTATGAACACTGAAGCTTTCTTT,CASTGTGMNTEAFF
.,TRBJ2-1,12,TRBV20-1,.,TGCGGGGCCGGACCGATAACCTCAACCGTGGTCTTC,CGAGPITSTVVF
.,TRBJ2-4,14,TRBV29-1,few,TGCAGCGTCGCGTCGCGGGGGCAGGAGAACATTCAGTACTTC,CSVASRGQENIQYF
.,TRBJ2-7,16,TRBV11-2,few,TGTGCCAGCAGCTTAGTCCGGACAGTCCCCTCCTACGAGCAGTACTTC,CASSLVRTVPSYEQYF
TRBD1,TRBJ2-3,15,TRBV28,.,TGTGCCAGCAGCTGGGACAGTCCCGACCTCGATACGCAGTATTTT,CASSWDSPDLDTQYF
.,TRBJ1-5,15,TRBV7-2,.,TGTGCCAGCAGCTTAGATGGGGGTGGCAATCAGCCCCAGCATTTT,CASSLDGGGNQPQHF
.,TRBJ2-7,14,TRBV19,.,TGTGCCAGTAGTATAGGGGACGCCAGCTACGAGCAGTACTTC,CASSIGDASYEQYF